This T cell receptor beta chain was obtained from a study of cytomegalovirus exposure and HLA in healthy donors. At the level of the study: Among around 170 million T cells, an earlier analysis found 117 million unique TCR beta sequences.

For this clone: Its antigen is undetermined.

Primers: 60 Vbeta forward and 13 Jbeta reverse. Produced via immunoSEQ multiplex PCR; TCRdb's table is partial and in-frame only. Seen here are about 140,000 clones, roughly three quarters observed once, and the top ten hold around 2%. Points from the study as a whole: Some TCR beta chains (164 of them) were listed as cytomegalovirus-associated. There were some V segments, including TRBV6-2 and TRBV6-3, excluded as indistinguishable. Among TCR sequences, most were rare, though some public TCRs appeared in many donors.

Germline trimming cut 5 bases from V and 5 bases from J; bases unmatched to any gene: 10. There are 15 residues in the CDR3. CDR1 is MDHEN, CDR2 SYDVKM, per germline. The chain couples TRBV28 to TRBJ1-1, with TRBD1 matching over 8 bases. The source is a man between 25 and 39 years old in good health and CMV-seronegative. Input material: PBMCs. The CDR3 bases are TGTGCCAGCAGTCACCATACAGGGGGAGCGACTGAAGCTTTCTTT. Residues: CASSHHTGGATEAFF.